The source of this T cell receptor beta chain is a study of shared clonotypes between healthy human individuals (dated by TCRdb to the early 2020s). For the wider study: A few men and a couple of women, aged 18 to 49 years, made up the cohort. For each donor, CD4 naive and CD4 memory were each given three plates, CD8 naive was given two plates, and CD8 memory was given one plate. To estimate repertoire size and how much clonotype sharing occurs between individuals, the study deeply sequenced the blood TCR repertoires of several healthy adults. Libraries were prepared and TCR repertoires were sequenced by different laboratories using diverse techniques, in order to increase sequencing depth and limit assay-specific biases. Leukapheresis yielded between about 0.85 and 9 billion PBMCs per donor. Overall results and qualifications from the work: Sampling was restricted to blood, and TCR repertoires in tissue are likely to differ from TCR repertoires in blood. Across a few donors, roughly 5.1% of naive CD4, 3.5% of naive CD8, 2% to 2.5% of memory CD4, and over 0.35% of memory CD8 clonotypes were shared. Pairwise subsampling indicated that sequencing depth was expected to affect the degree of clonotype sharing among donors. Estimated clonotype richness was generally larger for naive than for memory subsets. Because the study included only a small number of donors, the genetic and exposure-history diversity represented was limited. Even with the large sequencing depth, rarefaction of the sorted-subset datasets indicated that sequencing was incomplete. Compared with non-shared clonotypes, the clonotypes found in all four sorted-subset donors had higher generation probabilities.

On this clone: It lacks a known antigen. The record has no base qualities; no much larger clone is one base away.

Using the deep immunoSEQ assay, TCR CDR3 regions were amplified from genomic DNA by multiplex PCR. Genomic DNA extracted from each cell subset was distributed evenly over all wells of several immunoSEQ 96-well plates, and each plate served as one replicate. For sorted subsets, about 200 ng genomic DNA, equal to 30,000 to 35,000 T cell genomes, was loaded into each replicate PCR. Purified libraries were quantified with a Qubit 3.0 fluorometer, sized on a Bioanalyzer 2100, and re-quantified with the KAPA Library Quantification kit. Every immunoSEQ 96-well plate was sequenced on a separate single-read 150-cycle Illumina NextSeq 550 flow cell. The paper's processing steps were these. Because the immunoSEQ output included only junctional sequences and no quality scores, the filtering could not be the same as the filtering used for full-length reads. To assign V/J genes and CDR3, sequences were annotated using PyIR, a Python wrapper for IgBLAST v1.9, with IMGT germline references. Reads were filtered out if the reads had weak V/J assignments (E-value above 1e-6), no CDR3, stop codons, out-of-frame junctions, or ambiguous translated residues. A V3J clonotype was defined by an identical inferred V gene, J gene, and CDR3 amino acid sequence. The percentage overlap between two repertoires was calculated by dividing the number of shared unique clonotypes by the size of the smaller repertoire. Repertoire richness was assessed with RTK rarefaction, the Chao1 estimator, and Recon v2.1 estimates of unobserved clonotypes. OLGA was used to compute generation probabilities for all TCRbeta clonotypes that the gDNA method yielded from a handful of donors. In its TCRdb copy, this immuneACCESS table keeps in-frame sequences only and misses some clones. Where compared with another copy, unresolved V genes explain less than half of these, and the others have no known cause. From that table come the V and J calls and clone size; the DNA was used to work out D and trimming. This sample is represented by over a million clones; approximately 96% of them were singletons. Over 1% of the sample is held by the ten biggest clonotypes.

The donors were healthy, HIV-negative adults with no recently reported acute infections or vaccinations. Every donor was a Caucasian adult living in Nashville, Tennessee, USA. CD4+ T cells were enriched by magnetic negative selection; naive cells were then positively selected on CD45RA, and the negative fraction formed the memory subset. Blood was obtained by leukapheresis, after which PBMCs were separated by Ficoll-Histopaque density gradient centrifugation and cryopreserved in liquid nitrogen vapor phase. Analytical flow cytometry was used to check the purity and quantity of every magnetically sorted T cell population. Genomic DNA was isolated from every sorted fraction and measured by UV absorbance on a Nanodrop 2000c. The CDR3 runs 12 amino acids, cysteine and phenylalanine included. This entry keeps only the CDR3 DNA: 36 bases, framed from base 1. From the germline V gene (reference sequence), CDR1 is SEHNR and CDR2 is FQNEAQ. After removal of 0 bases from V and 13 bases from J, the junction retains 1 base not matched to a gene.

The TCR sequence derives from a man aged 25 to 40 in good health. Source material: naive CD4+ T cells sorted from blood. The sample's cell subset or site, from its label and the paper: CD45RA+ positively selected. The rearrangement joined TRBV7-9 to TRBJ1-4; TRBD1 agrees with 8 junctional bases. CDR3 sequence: CASSLAGQGLFF. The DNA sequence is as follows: TGTGCCAGCAGCTTAGCAGGACAGGGACTGTTTTTT.